Listed below are T cell receptor beta chains from one sample, sequenced in a study of T cells in Graves' hyperthyroidism and ophthalmopathy. TCRdb recomputed calls from the multiplex PCR reads with MiXCR, one row per CDR3 protein. The table lists hundreds of thousands of distinct CDR3 sequences, approximately 40% of them singletons. The sequenced material came from blood. The source is a man between 18 and 35 years old with Graves' hyperthyroidism. Both conserved end residues are part of each CDR3. Fields, in order: CDR3 DNA, CDR3 protein, V gene, J gene, D gene, clone size. The D gene is left open where the match is weak. Not every row has a clone size; where given, it reads once, few, many or a size class.

TGCAGCGTTGAAGGGAATGGAATGACGACCGGGGAGCTGTTTTTT,CSVEGNGMTTGELFF,TRBV29-1,TRBJ2-2,NA,many
TGTGCCAGCAGCTTCGAGGGCAGGAACACCGGGGAGCTGTTTTTT,CASSFEGRNTGELFF,TRBV5-6,TRBJ2-2,NA,NA
TGTGCCACCAGCGAAGGGACAGACACCGGGGAGCTGTTTTTT,CATSEGTDTGELFF,TRBV15,TRBJ2-2,TRBD1,few
TGTGCCAGCAGCTCCCGTAGAAGGGTGGAAGCTTTCTTT,CASSSRRRVEAFF,TRBV7-2,TRBJ1-1,NA,NA
TGCAGCACTGGACTAGCGGAAGAGACCCAGTACTTC,CSTGLAEETQYF,TRBV29-1,TRBJ2-5,TRBD2,NA
TGTGCCATCCGCACAGGGGGGACCGGGGAGCTGTTTTTT,CAIRTGGTGELFF,TRBV10-3,TRBJ2-2,TRBD1,NA
TGTGCCAGCAGCCAAGGACCGGGAGAACGGTACGAGCAGTACTTC,CASSQGPGERYEQYF,TRBV9,TRBJ2-7,NA,NA
TGCAGTGCAAAAAAGGGGACTAGCCCTACCCCCGGGGAGCTGTTTTTT,CSAKKGTSPTPGELFF,TRBV20-1,TRBJ2-2,TRBD2,NA
TGTGCCAGCAGCCAAGAAACGGGGGCAAGGGCCGGGGAGCTGTTTTTT,CASSQETGARAGELFF,TRBV7-2,TRBJ2-2,NA,NA
TGCAGCAGCCAACCCGGGACTAGCGGGCCGACCTCCTACGAGCAGTACTTC,CSSQPGTSGPTSYEQYF,TRBV29-1,TRBJ2-7,TRBD2,NA
TGTGCCAGCAGGGCTCACAACTATGGCTACACCTTC,CASRAHNYGYTF,TRBV6-6,TRBJ1-2,NA,NA
TGTGCCAGCAGTGATGTTAGCGGGACCCAAGAGACCCAGTACTTC,CASSDVSGTQETQYF,TRBV9,TRBJ2-5,TRBD2,NA
TGTACCAGCAACTCGGGGGCCGGGGAGCTGTTTTTT,CTSNSGAGELFF,TRBV9,TRBJ2-2,NA,NA
TGCAGTGCCCTACCGGGACAGGGGAATGGCTACACCTTC,CSALPGQGNGYTF,TRBV20-1,TRBJ1-2,TRBD1,NA
TGTGCCAGCAGCCTCCCAACCGCAGGGAGGTATGGCTACACCTTC,CASSLPTAGRYGYTF,TRBV5-4,TRBJ1-2,NA,few
TGTGCCAGCAGCCAAGATTTCGGGGCTGTAAACACCATATATTTT,CASSQDFGAVNTIYF,TRBV14,TRBJ1-3,NA,once
TGTGCCACCAGTGCCCTGGAGGGGAGGGAGACCCAGTACTTC,CATSALEGRETQYF,TRBV24-1,TRBJ2-5,NA,NA
TGCAGTGCGGATCAGGGGGAATATGGCTACACCTTC,CSADQGEYGYTF,TRBV20-1,TRBJ1-2,TRBD1,NA
TGTGCCAGCAGCTTTTCTTCGAGGAACACTGAAGCTTTCTTT,CASSFSSRNTEAFF,TRBV11-2,TRBJ1-1,NA,few
TGTGCCAGCAGCCCGAGCCTCCAGGGGAGCAATCAGCCCCAGCATTTT,CASSPSLQGSNQPQHF,TRBV6-6,TRBJ1-5,NA,few
TGTGCCATCAGCGTCCAGGGGGTCCCCACTGAAGCTTTCTTT,CAISVQGVPTEAFF,TRBV10-3,TRBJ1-1,TRBD1,many
TGTGCCAGTAGTATCGGGAACTATCAGCCCCAGCATTTT,CASSIGNYQPQHF,TRBV19,TRBJ1-5,NA,NA
TGTGCCAGCAGCGTAAGGGCTGGGGCCAACGTCCTGACTTTC,CASSVRAGANVLTF,TRBV5-8,TRBJ2-6,NA,few
TGTGCCACCAGCAGAGAAGACTACTTGAGTGAAAAACTGTTTTTT,CATSREDYLSEKLFF,TRBV15,TRBJ1-4,NA,many
TGTGCCAGTAAAGCTGCGTACCAAGAGACCCAGTACTTC,CASKAAYQETQYF,TRBV19,TRBJ2-5,NA,NA
TGCGCCAGCAGCCAAGCAACTAGCGGGGGAATTTTCTACGAGCAGTACTTC,CASSQATSGGIFYEQYF,TRBV4-1,TRBJ2-7,TRBD2,NA
TGTGCCAGCAGCCAGGGACCATTGCGGGGCTATGGCTACACCTTC,CASSQGPLRGYGYTF,TRBV14,TRBJ1-2,NA,NA
TGTGCCACCAGTGATCCCGTTGACAGCCTTAATGAAAAACTGTTTTTT,CATSDPVDSLNEKLFF,TRBV24-1,TRBJ1-4,NA,many
TGTGCCAGCAGCTTGTCGCCAGCGGCCGGGGAGCTGTTTTTT,CASSLSPAAGELFF,TRBV7-2,TRBJ2-2,NA,NA
TGTGCCAGCAGTGCGGGGGGGCGCGGTTCACCCCTCCACTTT,CASSAGGRGSPLHF,TRBV12-3/TRBV12-4,TRBJ1-6,NA,NA
TGTGCCAGCAGCTTGACTGCCACCGGGGAGCTGTTTTTT,CASSLTATGELFF,TRBV12-3/TRBV12-4,TRBJ2-2,NA,many
TGTGCCAGCACCAATCCGAGGGGGAACTATGGCTACACCTTC,CASTNPRGNYGYTF,TRBV6-5,TRBJ1-2,NA,NA
TGTGCCAGCAGCTTGGGGGCTTGGACTGAAGCTTTCTTT,CASSLGAWTEAFF,TRBV7-2,TRBJ1-1,NA,many
TGTGCCAGCAGCTTTGAACTACTCCCGGGCGAGCAGTACTTC,CASSFELLPGEQYF,TRBV5-4,TRBJ2-7,NA,many
TGCGCCAGCAGCTCGACCGGGACGTCGAATTCACCCCTCCACTTT,CASSSTGTSNSPLHF,TRBV5-1,TRBJ1-6,NA,many
TGTGCCAGCAGCCGCGACAGGGATGGTCAGCCCCAGCATTTT,CASSRDRDGQPQHF,TRBV12-3/TRBV12-4,TRBJ1-5,TRBD1,NA
TGTGCCAGCAGGGTGGACAGGGTAAATCAGCCCCAGCATTTT,CASRVDRVNQPQHF,TRBV6-1,TRBJ1-5,TRBD1,NA
TGCACCAGCAGAAAGCCCCAGGTGAACACTGAAGCTTTCTTT,CTSRKPQVNTEAFF,TRBV5-1,TRBJ1-1,NA,NA
TGCGCCAGCAGCCAGGAGACAGGAGTTAACACCATATATTTT,CASSQETGVNTIYF,TRBV4-1,TRBJ1-3,NA,NA